The clone carrying this T cell receptor beta chain was observed a few times. This specimen comes from a study of blood T cell repertoires in COVID-19. Across the study: Italy, Spain and the United States were the sources of the convalescent and acute COVID-19 samples. Nucleic acid was either cDNA or gDNA, and it came from T cells, B-cell-depleted T cells, or PBMCs.

Trimming shortened V by 4 bases and J by 8 bases, and 14 bases separated the two germline ends. This CDR3 has 13 amino acids. CDR1 is SGHVS, CDR2 FQNEAQ, per germline. Source study methods: Amplified reference gene primers provided the basis for estimating nucleated cell counts. TCRdb keeps only in-frame clones here, not all; method: immunoSEQ multiplex PCR. V, J and clone size are taken as reported in that table, and D and trimming were inferred from the DNA itself. This table holds 95,000 to 150,000 clones, approximately 81% found once. The receptor was isolated from a woman in her fifties or sixties with acute or convalescent COVID-19. The chain recombines TRBV7-8 with TRBJ2-5, with TRBD2 as a possible D gene (6 bases). The sample taken for sequencing was peripheral blood. CDR3: CASSYADAGTQYF. CDR3 nucleotide sequence: TGTGCCAGCAGCTATGCGGACGCGGGAACCCAGTACTTC.